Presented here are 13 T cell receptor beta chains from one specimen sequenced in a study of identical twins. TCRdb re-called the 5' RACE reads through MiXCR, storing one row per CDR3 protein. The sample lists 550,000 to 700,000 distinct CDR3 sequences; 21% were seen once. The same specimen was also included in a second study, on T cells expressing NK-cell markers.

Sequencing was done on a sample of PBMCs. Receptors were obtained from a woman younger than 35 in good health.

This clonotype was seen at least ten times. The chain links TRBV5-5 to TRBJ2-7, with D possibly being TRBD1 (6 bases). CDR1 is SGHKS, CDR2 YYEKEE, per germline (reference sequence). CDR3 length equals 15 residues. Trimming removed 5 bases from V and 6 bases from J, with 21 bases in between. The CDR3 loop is CASSDLLDSRSEQYF. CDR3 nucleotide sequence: TGTGCCAGCAGTGACCTCCTGGACAGCCGTTCCGAGCAGTACTTC.

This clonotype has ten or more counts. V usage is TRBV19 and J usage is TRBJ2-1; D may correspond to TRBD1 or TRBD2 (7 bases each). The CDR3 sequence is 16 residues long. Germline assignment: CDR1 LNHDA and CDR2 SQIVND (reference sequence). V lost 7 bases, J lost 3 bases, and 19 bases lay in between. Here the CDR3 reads CASKGRGGRNYNEQFF. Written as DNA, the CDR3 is TGTGCCAGTAAGGGCAGGGGGGGCCGGAACTACAATGAGCAGTTCTTC.

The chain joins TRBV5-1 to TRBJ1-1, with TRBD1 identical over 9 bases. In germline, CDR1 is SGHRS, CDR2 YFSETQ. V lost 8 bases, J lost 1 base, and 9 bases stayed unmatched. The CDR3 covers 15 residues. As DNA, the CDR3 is TGCGCCAGTGCTCCGGACAGGGGTAGGAACACTGAAGCTTTCTTT. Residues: CASAPDRGRNTEAFF.

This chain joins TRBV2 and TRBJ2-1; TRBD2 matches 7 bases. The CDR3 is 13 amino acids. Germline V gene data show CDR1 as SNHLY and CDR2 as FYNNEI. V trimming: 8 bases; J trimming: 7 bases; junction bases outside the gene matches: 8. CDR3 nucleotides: TGTGCCAGCGGGGGGGAGGCGGATAATGAGCAGTTCTTC. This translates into CASGGEADNEQFF. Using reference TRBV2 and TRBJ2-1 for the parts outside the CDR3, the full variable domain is EPEVTQTPSHQVTQMGQEVILRCVPISNHLYFYWYRQILGQKVEFLVSFYNNEISEKSEIFDDQFSVERPDGSNFTLKIRSTKLEDSAMYFCASGGEADNEQFFGPGTRLTVL.

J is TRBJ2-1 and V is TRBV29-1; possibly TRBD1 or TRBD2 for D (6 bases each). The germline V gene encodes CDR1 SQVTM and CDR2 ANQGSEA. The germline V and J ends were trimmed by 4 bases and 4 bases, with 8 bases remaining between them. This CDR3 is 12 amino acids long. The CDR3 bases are TGCAGCGTTGGGGGGGCTTACAATGAGCAGTTCTTC. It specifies CSVGGAYNEQFF.

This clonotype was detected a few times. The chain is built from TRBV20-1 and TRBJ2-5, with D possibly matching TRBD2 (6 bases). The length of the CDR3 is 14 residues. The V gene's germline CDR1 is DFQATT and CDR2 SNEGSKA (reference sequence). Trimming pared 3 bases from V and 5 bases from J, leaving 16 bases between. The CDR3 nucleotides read TGCAGTGCTAGTCGGGGGACTCGCACTGAGACCCAGTACTTC. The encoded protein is CSASRGTRTETQYF.

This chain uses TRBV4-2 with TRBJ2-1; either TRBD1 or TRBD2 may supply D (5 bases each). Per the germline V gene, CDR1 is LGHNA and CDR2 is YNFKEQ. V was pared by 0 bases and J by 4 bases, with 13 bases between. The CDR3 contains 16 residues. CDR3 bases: TGTGCCAGCAGCCAAGAACCCGGGGCCGATTACAATGAGCAGTTCTTC. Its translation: CASSQEPGADYNEQFF.

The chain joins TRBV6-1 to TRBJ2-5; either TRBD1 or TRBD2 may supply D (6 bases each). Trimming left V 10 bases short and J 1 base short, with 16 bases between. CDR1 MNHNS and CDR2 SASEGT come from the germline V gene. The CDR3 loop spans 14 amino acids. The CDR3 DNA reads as TGTGCCACCCGTGAGAGGGGGGCCCAAGAGACCCAGTACTTC. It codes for CATRERGAQETQYF.

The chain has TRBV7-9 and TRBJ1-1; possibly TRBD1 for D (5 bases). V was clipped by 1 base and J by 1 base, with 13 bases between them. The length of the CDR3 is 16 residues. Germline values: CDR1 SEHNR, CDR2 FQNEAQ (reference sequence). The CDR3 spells CASSLEGSGQNTEAFF. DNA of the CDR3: TGTGCCAGCAGCTTAGAAGGGTCGGGGCAGAACACTGAAGCTTTCTTT.

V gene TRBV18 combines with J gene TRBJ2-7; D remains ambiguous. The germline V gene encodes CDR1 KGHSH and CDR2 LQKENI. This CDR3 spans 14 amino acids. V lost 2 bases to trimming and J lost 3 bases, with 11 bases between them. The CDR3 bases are TGTGCCAGCTCACCAGTTCCCAGGATCTACGAGCAGTACTTC. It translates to CASSPVPRIYEQYF. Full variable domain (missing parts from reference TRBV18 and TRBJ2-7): NAGVMQNPRHLVRRRGQEARLRCSPMKGHSHVYWYRQLPEEGLKFMVYLQKENIIDESGMPKERFSAEFPKEGPSILRIQQVVRGDSAAYFCASSPVPRIYEQYFGPGTRLTVT.

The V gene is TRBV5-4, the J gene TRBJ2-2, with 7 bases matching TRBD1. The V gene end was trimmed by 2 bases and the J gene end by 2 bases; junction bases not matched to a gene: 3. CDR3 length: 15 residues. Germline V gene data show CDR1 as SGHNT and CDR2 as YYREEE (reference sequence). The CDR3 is CASSLQGSNTGELFF. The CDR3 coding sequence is TGTGCCAGCAGCTTACAGGGGTCAAACACCGGGGAGCTGTTTTTT.

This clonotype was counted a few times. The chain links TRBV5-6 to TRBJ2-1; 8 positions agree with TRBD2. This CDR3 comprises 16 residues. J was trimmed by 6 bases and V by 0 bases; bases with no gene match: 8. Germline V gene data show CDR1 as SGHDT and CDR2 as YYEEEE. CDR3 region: CASSLGLAGTFNEQFF. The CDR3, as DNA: TGTGCCAGCAGCTTGGGGCTAGCGGGCACCTTCAATGAGCAGTTCTTC.

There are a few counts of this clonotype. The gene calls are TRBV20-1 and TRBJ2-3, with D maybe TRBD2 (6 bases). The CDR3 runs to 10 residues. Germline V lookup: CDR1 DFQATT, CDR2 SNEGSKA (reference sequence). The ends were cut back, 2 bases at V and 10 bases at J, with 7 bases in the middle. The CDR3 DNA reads TGCAGTGCTAGAAGGGAGGCGCAGTATTTT. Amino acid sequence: CSARREAQYF.